This is a list of T cell receptor beta chains from one sample in a study of blood T cell repertoires in COVID-19. Only in-frame clones appear in the TCRdb table, and some are missing; sequencing was by immunoSEQ multiplex PCR. The sample consists of about 100,000 clones, 84% of them appearing once. Material for sequencing was peripheral blood. The source of these receptors is a man aged 35-49 years with active or convalescent COVID-19. CDR3s include the opening cysteine and the closing phenylalanine or tryptophan. A D gene is named only where the DNA matches it firmly. A clone size is listed for some rows: how often the clone was seen (once, few, many), or a class if it is expanded.

14	TRBV2	TRBJ2-7	NA	once	CASSGTGDLYEQYF	TGTGCCAGCAGTGGCACGGGGGATCTCTACGAGCAGTACTTC
15	TRBV3-1/TRBV3-2	TRBJ1-2	TRBD1	NA	CASSFPGQGKIGYTF	TGTGCCAGCAGCTTTCCGGGACAGGGGAAAATCGGCTACACCTTC
13	TRBV7-3	TRBJ2-5	NA	NA	CASSLNREETQYF	TGTGCCAGCAGCTTAAACAGGGAGGAGACCCAGTACTTC
15	TRBV7-9	TRBJ1-2	NA	NA	CASSLDGSDNYGYTF	TGTGCCAGCAGCTTAGATGGCAGCGATAACTATGGCTACACCTTC
12	TRBV3-1/TRBV3-2	TRBJ2-7	NA	NA	CASSPGGYEQYF	TGTGCCAGCAGCCCAGGAGGCTACGAGCAGTACTTC
17	TRBV10-3	TRBJ1-5	TRBD1	few	CAISAPGTGGNNQPQHF	TGTGCCATCAGTGCCCCCGGGACAGGGGGAAACAATCAGCCCCAGCATTTT
14	TRBV5-1	TRBJ1-2	TRBD1	NA	CASSMTGGDYGYTF	TGCGCCAGCAGTATGACAGGGGGAGATTATGGCTACACCTTC
15	TRBV6-2/TRBV6-3	TRBJ2-7	TRBD1	NA	CASSRGQGNVHEQYF	TGTGCCAGCAGCCGGGGACAGGGGAATGTCCACGAGCAGTACTTC
14	TRBV24-1	TRBJ1-1	TRBD1	NA	CATSDMTGGTEAFF	TGTGCCACCAGTGACATGACAGGGGGCACTGAAGCTTTCTTT
14	TRBV30	TRBJ1-3	NA	NA	CACLGQGIGNTIYF	TGTGCCTGCCTAGGCCAGGGAATTGGAAACACCATATATTTT
13	TRBV27	TRBJ2-7	NA	NA	CASSAPGLGEQYF	TGTGCCAGCAGCGCCCCGGGACTCGGCGAGCAGTACTTC
15	TRBV7-2	TRBJ2-7	TRBD1	NA	CASSLDERTGDEQYF	TGTGCCAGCAGCTTAGACGAGAGGACAGGGGACGAGCAGTACTTC
16	TRBV3-1/TRBV3-2	TRBJ1-5	TRBD1	NA	CASSHTGTGYNQPQHF	TGTGCCAGCAGCCACACCGGGACAGGGTACAATCAGCCCCAGCATTTT